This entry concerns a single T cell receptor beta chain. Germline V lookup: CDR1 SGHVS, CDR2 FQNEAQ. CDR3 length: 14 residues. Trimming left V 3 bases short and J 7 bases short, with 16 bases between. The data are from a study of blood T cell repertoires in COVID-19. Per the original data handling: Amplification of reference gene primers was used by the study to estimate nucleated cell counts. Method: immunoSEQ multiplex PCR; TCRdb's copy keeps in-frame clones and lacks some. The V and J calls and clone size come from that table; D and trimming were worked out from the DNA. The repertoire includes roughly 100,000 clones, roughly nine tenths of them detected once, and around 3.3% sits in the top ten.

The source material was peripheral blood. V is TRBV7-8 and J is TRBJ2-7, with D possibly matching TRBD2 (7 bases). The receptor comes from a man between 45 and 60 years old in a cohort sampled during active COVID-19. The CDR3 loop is CASSFNRGAGEQYV. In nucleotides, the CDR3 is TGTGCCAGCAGCTTTAATCGGGGGGCCGGGGAGCAGTACGTC.